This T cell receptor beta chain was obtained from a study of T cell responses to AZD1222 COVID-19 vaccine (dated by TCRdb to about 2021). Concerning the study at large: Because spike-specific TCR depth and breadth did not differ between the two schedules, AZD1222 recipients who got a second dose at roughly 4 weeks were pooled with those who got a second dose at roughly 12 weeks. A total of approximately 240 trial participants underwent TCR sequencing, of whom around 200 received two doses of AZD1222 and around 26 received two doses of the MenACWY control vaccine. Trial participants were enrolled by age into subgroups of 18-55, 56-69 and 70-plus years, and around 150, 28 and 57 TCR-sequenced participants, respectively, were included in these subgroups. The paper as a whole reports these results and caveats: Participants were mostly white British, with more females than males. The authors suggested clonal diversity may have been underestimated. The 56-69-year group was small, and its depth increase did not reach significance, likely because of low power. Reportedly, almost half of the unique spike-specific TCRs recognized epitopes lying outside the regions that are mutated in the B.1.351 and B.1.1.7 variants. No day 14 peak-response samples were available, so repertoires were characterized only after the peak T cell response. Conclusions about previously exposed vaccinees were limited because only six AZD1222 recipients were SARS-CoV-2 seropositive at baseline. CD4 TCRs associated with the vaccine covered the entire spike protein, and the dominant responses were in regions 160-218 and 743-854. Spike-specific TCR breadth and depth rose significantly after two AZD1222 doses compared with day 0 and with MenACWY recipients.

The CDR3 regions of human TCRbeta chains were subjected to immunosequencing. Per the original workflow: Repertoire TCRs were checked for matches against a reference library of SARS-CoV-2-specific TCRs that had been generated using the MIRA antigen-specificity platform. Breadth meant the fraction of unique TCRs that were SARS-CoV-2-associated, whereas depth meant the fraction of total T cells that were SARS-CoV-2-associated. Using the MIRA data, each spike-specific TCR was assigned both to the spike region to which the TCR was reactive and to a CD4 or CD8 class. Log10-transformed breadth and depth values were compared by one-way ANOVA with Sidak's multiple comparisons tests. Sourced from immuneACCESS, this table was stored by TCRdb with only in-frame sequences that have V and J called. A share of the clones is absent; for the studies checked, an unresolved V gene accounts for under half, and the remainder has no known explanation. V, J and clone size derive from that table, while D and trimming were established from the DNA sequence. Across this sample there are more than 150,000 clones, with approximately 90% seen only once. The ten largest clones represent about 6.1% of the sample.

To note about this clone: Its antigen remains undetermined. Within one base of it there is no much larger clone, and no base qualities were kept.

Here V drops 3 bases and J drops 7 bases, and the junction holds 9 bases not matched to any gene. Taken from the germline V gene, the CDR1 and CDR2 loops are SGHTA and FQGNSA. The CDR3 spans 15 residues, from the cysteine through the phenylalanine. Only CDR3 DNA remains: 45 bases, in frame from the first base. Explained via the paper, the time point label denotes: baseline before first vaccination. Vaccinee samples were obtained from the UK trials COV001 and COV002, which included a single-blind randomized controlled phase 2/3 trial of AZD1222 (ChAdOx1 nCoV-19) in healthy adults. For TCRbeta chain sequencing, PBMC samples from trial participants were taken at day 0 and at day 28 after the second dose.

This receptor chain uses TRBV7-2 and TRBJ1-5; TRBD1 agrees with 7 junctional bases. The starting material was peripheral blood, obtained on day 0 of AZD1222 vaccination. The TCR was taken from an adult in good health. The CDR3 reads CASSFQSQGGQPQHF. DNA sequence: TGTGCCAGCAGCTTTCAATCGCAGGGGGGACAGCCCCAGCATTTT.